The clone carrying this TCR beta chain was recorded once. Authors' processing steps: Estimation of nucleated cell counts relied on the amplification of reference gene primers. Assay used: immunoSEQ multiplex PCR; TCRdb lists only in-frame clones, some missing. Clonal size and the V and J genes are those of that table, whereas D and trimming came from the DNA. The repertoire includes around 300,000 clones, around 87% of them detected once, and about 1% sits in the top ten. This entry belongs to a study of blood T cell repertoires in COVID-19. The V gene's germline CDR1 is PRHDT and CDR2 FYEKMQ (reference sequence). The CDR3 has 14 amino acids. With V trimmed by 4 bases and J by 4 bases, 5 bases remained unmatched.

The material sequenced was peripheral blood. V usage is TRBV13 and J usage is TRBJ2-7; TRBD2 matches 9 bases. This clonotype was obtained from a woman in her thirties or forties with COVID-19, enrolled during active disease. The CDR3 reads CASSSSGAQYEQYF. For the CDR3, the DNA is TGTGCCAGCAGCTCTAGCGGGGCGCAATACGAGCAGTACTTC.